This T cell receptor (beta chain) was profiled in a study of T cells expressing NK-cell markers. Across the study: According to the study, TCR beta repertoires originated from sorted CD3+CD56+NKG2C+, CD3+CD56+NKG2C- and CD3+CD56-NKG2C+ T cells. Findings and caveats of the study: Researchers report these clonotypes also headed the CD3+CD56-NKG2C+ fraction in four donors.

CDR1 and CDR2 from the germline V gene are LNHDA and SQIVND (reference sequence). CDR3 length equals 12 residues. TCRdb reprocessed the 5' RACE reads and stores each CDR3 protein as one record, lacking DNA. The table counts about 150,000 distinct CDR3 sequences; 20% to 25% lies in the top ten. Note on this clonotype: No antigen is known for it.

Sequencing input: blood T cells: a sorted CD56 or NKG2C T cell subset, CD4+ or CD8+ T cells, or bulk PBMC T cells (not recorded which). The chain links TRBV19 to TRBJ1-5; the TRBD1 assignment by TCRdb is unverifiable without DNA. This TCR was recovered from a man aged 18-75 years in good health. CDR3 in amino acids: CATGQGWQPQHF.